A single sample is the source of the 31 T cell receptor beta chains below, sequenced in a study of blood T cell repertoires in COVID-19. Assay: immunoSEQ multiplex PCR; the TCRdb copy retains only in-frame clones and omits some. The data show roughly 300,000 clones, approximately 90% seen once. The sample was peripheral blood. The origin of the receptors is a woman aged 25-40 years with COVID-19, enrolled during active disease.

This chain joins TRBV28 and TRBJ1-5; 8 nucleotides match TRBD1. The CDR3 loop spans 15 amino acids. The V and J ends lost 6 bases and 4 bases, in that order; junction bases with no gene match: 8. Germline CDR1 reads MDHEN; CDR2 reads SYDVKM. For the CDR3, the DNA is TGTGCCAGCAGCCCCGCAACAGGGGGGAATCAGCCCCAGCATTTT. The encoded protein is CASSPATGGNQPQHF.

Here the CDR3 reads CASAPGGGGQPQHF. The CDR3, as DNA: TGTGCTAGTGCTCCAGGCGGGGGAGGACAGCCCCAGCATTTT. V is TRBV12-5 and J is TRBJ1-5, with D perhaps TRBD1 (5 bases). Trimming cost V 7 bases and J 7 bases, with 17 bases left between them. Per germline, CDR1 LGHNT and CDR2 FRNRAP. This CDR3 region has 14 residues.

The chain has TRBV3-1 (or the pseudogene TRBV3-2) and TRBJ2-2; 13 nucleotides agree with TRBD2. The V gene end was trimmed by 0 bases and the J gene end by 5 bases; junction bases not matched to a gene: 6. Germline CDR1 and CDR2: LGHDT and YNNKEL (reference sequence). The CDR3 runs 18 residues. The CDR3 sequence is CASSQDLRLAGGTGELFF. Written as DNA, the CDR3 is TGTGCCAGCAGCCAAGACCTCCGACTAGCGGGAGGTACCGGGGAGCTGTTTTTT.

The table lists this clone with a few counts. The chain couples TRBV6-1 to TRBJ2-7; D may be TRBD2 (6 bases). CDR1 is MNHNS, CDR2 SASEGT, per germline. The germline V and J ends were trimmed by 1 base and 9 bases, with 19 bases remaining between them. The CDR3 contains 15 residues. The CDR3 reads CASSEGPEGNSGQYF. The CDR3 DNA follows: TGTGCCAGCAGTGAAGGGCCCGAGGGGAATAGCGGGCAGTACTTC.

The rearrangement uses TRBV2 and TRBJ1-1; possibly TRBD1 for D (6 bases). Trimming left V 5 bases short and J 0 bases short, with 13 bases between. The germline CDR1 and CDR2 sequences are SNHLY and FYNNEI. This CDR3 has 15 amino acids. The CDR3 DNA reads TGTGCCAGCAGTTTTCGGACAGAGATGAACACTGAAGCTTTCTTT. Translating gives CASSFRTEMNTEAFF.

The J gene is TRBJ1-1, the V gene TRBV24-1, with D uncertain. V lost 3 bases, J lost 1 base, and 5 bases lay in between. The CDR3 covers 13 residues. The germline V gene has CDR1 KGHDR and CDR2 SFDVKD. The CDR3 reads CATSDIRNTEAFF. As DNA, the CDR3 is TGTGCCACCAGTGATATTAGGAACACTGAAGCTTTCTTT.

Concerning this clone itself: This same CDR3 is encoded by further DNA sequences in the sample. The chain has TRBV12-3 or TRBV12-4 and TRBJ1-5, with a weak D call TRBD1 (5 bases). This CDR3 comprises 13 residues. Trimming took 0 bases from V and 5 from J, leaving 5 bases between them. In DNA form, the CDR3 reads TGTGCCAGCAGTTTAGCAGGGGATCAGCCCCAGCATTTT. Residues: CASSLAGDQPQHF.

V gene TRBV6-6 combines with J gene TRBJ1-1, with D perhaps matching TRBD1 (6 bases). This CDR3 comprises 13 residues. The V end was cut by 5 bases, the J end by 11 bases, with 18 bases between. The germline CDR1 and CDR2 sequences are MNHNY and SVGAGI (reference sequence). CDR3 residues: CASSNPGQYRAFF. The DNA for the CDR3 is TGTGCCAGCAGTAACCCGGGACAATATAGGGCTTTCTTT.

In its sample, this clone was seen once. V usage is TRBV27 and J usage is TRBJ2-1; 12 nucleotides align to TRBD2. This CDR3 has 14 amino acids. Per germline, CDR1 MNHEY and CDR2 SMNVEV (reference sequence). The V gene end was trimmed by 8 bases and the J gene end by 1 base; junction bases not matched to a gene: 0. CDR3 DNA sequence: TGTGCCAGCGGGACTAGCGGGTCCTACAATGAGCAGTTCTTC. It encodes CASGTSGSYNEQFF.

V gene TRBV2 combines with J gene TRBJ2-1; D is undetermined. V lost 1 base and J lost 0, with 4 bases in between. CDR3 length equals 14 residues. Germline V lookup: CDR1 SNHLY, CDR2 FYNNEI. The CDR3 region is CASSEVSSYNEQFF. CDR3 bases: TGTGCCAGCAGTGAAGTGAGCTCCTACAATGAGCAGTTCTTC.

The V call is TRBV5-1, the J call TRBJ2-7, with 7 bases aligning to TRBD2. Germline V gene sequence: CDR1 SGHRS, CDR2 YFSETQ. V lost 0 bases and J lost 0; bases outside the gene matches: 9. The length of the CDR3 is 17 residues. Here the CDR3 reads CASSLGLGGSHSYEQYF. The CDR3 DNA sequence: TGCGCCAGCAGCTTGGGCCTCGGCGGGAGCCACTCCTACGAGCAGTACTTC. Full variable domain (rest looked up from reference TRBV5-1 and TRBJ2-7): KAGVTQTPRYLIKTRGQQVTLSCSPISGHRSVSWYQQTPGQGLQFLFEYFSETQRNKGNFPGRFSGRQFSNSRSEMNVSTLELGDSALYLCASSLGLGGSHSYEQYFGPGTRLTVT.

CDR3 DNA: TGTGCCAGCAGCCCGACTAGCGGGAGTCCCTACGAGCAGTACTTC. This sequence encodes CASSPTSGSPYEQYF. The chain carries TRBV6-5 and TRBJ2-7; TRBD2 matches 12 bases. The ends lost 6 bases at V and 2 bases at J; junction bases unmatched: 5. CDR1 and CDR2 from the germline V gene are MNHEY and SVGAGI. The CDR3 is 15 amino acids.

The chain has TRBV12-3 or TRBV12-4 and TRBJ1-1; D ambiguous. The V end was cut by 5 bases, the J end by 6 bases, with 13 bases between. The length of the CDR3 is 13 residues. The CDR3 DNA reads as TGTGCCAGCAGTCCTAGTGTCCGACCTGAAGCTTTCTTT. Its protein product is CASSPSVRPEAFF.

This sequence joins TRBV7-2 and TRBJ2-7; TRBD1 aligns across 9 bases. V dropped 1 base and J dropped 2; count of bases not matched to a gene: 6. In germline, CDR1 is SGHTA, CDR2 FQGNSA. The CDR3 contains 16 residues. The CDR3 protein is CASSLDTGGTPYEQYF. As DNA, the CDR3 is TGTGCCAGCAGCTTAGATACAGGGGGCACCCCCTACGAGCAGTACTTC. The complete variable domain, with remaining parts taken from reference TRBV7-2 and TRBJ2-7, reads GAGVSQSPSNKVTEKGKDVELRCDPISGHTALYWYRQSLGQGLEFLIYFQGNSAPDKSGLPSDRFSAERTGGSVSTLTIQRTQQEDSAVYLCASSLDTGGTPYEQYFGPGTRLTVT.

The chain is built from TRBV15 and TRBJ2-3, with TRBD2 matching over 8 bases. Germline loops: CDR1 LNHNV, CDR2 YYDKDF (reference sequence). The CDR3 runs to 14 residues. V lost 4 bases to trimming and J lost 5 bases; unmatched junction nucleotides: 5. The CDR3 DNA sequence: TGTGCCACCAGCAATGCGGGAGGAAGAGATACGCAGTATTTT. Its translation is CATSNAGGRDTQYF.

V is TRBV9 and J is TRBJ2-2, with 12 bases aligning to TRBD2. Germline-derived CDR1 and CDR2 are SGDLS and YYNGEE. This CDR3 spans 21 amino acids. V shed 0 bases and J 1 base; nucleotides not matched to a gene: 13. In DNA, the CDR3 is TGTGCCAGCAGCGTAGCATCCCTAGCGGGAGGGCCAATAAAGAACACCGGGGAGCTGTTTTTT. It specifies CASSVASLAGGPIKNTGELFF. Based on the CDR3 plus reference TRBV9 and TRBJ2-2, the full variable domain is DSGVTQTPKHLITATGQRVTLRCSPRSGDLSVYWYQQSLDQGLQFLIQYYNGEERAKGNILERFSAQQFPDLHSELNLSSLELGDSALYFCASSVASLAGGPIKNTGELFFGEGSRLTVL.

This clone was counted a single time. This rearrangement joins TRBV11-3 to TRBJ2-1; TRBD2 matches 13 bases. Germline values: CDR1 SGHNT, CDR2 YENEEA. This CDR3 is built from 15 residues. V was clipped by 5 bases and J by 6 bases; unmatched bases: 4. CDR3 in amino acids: CASSPGLAGANEQFF. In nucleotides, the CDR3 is TGTGCCAGCAGCCCAGGACTAGCGGGAGCCAATGAGCAGTTCTTC.

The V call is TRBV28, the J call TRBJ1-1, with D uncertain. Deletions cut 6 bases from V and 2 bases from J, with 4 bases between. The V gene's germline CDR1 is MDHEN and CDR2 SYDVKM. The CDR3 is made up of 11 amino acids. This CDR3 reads CASSTNTEAFF. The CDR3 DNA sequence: TGTGCCAGCAGCACAAACACTGAAGCTTTCTTT.

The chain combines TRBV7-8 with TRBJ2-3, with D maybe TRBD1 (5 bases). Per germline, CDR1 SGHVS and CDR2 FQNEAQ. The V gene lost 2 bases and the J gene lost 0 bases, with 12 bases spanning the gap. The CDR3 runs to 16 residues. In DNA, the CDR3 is TGTGCCAGCAGCTTAATTGCAGGGTCTAGCACAGATACGCAGTATTTT. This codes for CASSLIAGSSTDTQYF.

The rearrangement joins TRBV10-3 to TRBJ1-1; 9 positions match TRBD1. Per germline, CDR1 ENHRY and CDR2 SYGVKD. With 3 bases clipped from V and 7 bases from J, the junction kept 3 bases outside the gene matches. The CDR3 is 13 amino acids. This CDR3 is CAISEQGAGEAFF. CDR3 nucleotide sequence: TGTGCCATCAGTGAACAGGGGGCCGGTGAAGCTTTCTTT.

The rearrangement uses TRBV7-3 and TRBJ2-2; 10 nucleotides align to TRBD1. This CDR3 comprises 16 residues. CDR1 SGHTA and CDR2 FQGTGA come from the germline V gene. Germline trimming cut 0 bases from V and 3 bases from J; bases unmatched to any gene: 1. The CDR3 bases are TGTGCCAGCAGCTTAACCGGGACAGGGGACACCGGGGAGCTGTTTTTT. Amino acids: CASSLTGTGDTGELFF. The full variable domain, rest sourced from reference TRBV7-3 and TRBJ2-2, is GAGVSQTPSNKVTEKGKYVELRCDPISGHTALYWYRQSLGQGPEFLIYFQGTGAADDSGLPNDRFFAVRPEGSVSTLKIQRTERGDSAVYLCASSLTGTGDTGELFFGEGSRLTVL.

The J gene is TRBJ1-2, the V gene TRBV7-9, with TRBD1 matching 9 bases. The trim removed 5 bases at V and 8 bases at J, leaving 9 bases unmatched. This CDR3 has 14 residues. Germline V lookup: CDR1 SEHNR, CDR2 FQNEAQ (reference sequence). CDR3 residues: CASSLDRGSRGYTF. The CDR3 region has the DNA TGTGCCAGCAGCCTGGACAGGGGATCGCGAGGCTACACCTTC.

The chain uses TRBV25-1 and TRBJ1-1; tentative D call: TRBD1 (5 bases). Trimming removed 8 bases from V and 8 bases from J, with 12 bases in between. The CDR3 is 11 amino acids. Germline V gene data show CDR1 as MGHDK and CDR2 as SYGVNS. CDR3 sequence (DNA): TGTGCCAGCTTAAGGGGTGGGGAAGCTTTCTTT. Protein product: CASLRGGEAFF.

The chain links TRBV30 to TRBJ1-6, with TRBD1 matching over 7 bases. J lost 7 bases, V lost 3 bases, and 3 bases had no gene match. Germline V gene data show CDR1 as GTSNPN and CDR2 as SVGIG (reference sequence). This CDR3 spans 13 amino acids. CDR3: CAWRGGGNSPLHF. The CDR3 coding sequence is TGTGCCTGGAGAGGAGGGGGCAATTCACCCCTCCACTTT.

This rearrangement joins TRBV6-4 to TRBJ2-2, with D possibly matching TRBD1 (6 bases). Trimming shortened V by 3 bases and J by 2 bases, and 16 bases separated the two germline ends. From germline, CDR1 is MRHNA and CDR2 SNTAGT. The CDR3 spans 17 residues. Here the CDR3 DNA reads TGTGCCAGCAGTGAGGTAGCCGGGACATATAACACCGGGGAGCTGTTTTTT. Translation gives CASSEVAGTYNTGELFF.

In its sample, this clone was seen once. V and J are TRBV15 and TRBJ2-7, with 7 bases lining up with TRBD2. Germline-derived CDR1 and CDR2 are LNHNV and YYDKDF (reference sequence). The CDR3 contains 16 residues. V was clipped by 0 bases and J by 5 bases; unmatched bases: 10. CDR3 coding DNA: TGTGCCACCAGCAGAGATTCTGAAAGCGGGATTAACGAGCAGTACTTC. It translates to CATSRDSESGINEQYF.

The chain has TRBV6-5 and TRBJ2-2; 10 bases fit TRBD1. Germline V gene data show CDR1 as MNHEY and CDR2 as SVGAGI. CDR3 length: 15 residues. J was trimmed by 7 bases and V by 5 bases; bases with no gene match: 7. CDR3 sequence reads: CASSRTGGRGGELFF. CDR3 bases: TGTGCCAGCAGTAGGACAGGGGGTAGGGGCGGGGAGCTGTTTTTT.

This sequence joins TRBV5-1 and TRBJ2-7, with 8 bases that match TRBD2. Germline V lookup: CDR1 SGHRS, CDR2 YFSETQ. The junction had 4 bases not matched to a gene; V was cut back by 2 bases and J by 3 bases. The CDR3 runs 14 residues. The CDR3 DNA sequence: TGCGCCAGCAGCTTTTCCCGGGAGGGCTACGAGCAGTACTTC. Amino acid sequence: CASSFSREGYEQYF.

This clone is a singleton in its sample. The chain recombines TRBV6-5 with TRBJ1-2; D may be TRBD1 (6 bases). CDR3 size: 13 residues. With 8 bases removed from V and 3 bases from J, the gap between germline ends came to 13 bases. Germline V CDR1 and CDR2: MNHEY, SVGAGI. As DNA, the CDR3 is TGTGCCAGCCGCTCATCAGGGGACTATGGCTACACCTTC. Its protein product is CASRSSGDYGYTF.

The CDR3, as DNA: TGTGCCAGCAGCTTGTCCCAGGGAAGGAGCAAAAACATTCAGTACTTC. This gives the protein CASSLSQGRSKNIQYF. The chain employs TRBV5-6 and TRBJ2-4, with D possibly TRBD1 on 5 matching bases. In germline, CDR1 is SGHDT, CDR2 YYEEEE. This CDR3 is built from 16 residues. V gave up 1 base and J gave up 3 bases, with 14 bases separating them. Full variable domain (remainder filled in from reference TRBV5-6 and TRBJ2-4): DAGVTQSPTHLIKTRGQQVTLRCSPKSGHDTVSWYQQALGQGPQFIFQYYEEEERQRGNFPDRFSGHQFPNYSSELNVNALLLGDSALYLCASSLSQGRSKNIQYFGAGTRLSVL.

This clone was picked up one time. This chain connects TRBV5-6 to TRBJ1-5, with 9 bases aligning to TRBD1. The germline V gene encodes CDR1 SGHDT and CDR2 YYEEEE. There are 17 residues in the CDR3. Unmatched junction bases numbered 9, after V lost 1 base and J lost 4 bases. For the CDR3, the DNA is TGTGCCAGCAGCTTGTGGGAGGACAGGGGAAGGAATCAGCCCCAGCATTTT. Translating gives CASSLWEDRGRNQPQHF.